This TCR beta chain was obtained from a study of T cell changes during pregnancy in multiple sclerosis. TCRdb's copy holds only in-frame clones and misses some; the assay was immunoSEQ multiplex PCR. The sample records fewer than 90,000 clones, over 85% being singletons. CDR1 is MDHEN and CDR2 is SYDVKM in the germline V gene. V lost 6 bases to trimming and J lost 2 bases, with 13 bases between them. The CDR3 runs to 14 residues. This receptor was obtained from a female donor in good health, enrolled as a control in a pregnancy study. Sample: peripheral blood, taken after pregnancy. V is TRBV28 and J is TRBJ1-2; tentatively, D is TRBD1 (6 bases). CDR3 sequence reads: CASSTHQGNYGYTF. The DNA of the CDR3 is TGTGCCAGCAGCACCCACCAGGGGAACTATGGCTACACCTTC.